This T cell receptor beta chain emerged from a study of synovial regulatory T cells in juvenile arthritis. Study-level information: Five or six patients were on methotrexate and three were untreated.

This clone shows up as medium-sized by frequency. Its antigen is unknown. These iaTreg cells were HLA-DR+ Tregs. Study observations and caveats: Synovial Treg CDR3 sequences overlapped more with iaTregs than other circulating Tregs. Compared with other blood Treg cells, inflammation-associated Treg cells had reduced TCR diversity. Largely private between patients, iaTreg TCR repertoires showed partial overlap with synovial Teff and blood CPL repertoires.

Some clones are missing from TCRdb's copy, which holds only in-frame ones; the method was immunoSEQ multiplex PCR. This repertoire includes 900 to 1,000 clones. Looked up from germline, CDR1 is SGHDN and CDR2 is FVKESK. The CDR3 sequence is 11 residues long. No DNA is listed. Sequencing was performed on Treg cells from blood. This sample's subset: HLA-DR+ inflammation-associated blood Treg cells. The chain links TRBV14 to TRBJ2-7; TCRdb returns TRBD2, unconfirmable since there is no DNA. The TCR originated in a donor younger than 35 with juvenile idiopathic arthritis. The CDR3 sequence is CASSASYEQYF.